Presented here are 5 T cell receptor beta chains from one specimen sequenced in a study of blood T cell repertoires in COVID-19 (TCRdb year 2020). Receptor amplification or capture employed the immunoSEQ multiplex PCR assay. As stored in TCRdb, this immuneACCESS dataset retains in-frame rearrangements with V and J assigned. A fraction of the clones does not appear; measured against another copy, unresolved V genes explain less than half of the discrepancy, and the remainder lacks a known reason. A total of 250,000 to 300,000 clones appear in this sample, 75% to 90% of them only once. 4.6% of the sample is held by the ten biggest clonotypes. Sequenced sample: peripheral blood. The source of these receptors is a man aged 55 to 69 who had recovered from COVID-19.

The rearrangement uses TRBV7-2 and TRBJ1-6; weak D call: TRBD1 (5 bases). With 0 bases removed from V and 11 bases from J, the gap between germline ends came to 20 bases. Germline V CDR1 and CDR2: SGHTA, FQGNSA. The CDR3 has 17 residues. The DNA for the CDR3 is TGTGCCAGCAGCTTAGCGGCTGGGGCCTCCCCTGCCCCACCCCTCCACTTT. Protein product: CASSLAAGASPAPPLHF.

This chain joins TRBV2 and TRBJ2-6; 7 bases match TRBD1. This CDR3 has 18 amino acids. CDR1 and CDR2 (germline): SNHLY, FYNNEI. J gave up 5 bases and V 6 bases, and 16 bases lay outside the gene matches. CDR3 DNA: TGTGCCAGCAGGGGACAGCACGAGCGTGGCAATTGGGCCAACGTCCTGACTTTC. This encodes CASRGQHERGNWANVLTF. The variable domain in full, with the rest retrieved from reference TRBV2 and TRBJ2-6, is EPEVTQTPSHQVTQMGQEVILRCVPISNHLYFYWYRQILGQKVEFLVSFYNNEISEKSEIFDDQFSVERPDGSNFTLKIRSTKLEDSAMYFCASRGQHERGNWANVLTFGAGSRLTVL.

As for this clone: The sample carries other DNA sequences with the same CDR3. The chain uses TRBV18 and TRBJ2-5; D call uncertain. Germline CDR1 KGHSH, CDR2 LQKENI. V was pared by 4 bases and J by 1 base, with 7 bases between. The CDR3 loop spans 13 amino acids. The CDR3 region has the DNA TGTGCCAGCTCACTGGGCAGCCAAGAGACCCAGTACTTC. Translating it yields CASSLGSQETQYF.

V and J are TRBV7-6 and TRBJ2-1; 9 nucleotides match TRBD2. The CDR3 contains 16 residues. The ends lost 0 bases at V and 6 bases at J; junction bases unmatched: 6. Germline CDR1 reads SGHVS; CDR2 reads FNYEAQ. The chain's CDR3 is CASSLAWASGVNEQFF. The CDR3 DNA sequence: TGTGCCAGCAGCTTAGCGTGGGCTAGCGGGGTCAATGAGCAGTTCTTC.

The CDR3 reads CSASVVRTSGRGTDTQYF. For the CDR3, the DNA is TGCAGTGCTAGTGTCGTCCGGACTAGCGGGAGGGGGACAGATACGCAGTATTTT. The rearrangement uses TRBV20-1 and TRBJ2-3; 15 bases map to TRBD2. Looked up from germline, CDR1 is DFQATT and CDR2 is SNEGSKA (reference sequence). The CDR3 spans 18 residues. The V gene end was trimmed by 3 bases and the J gene end by 3 bases; junction bases not matched to a gene: 10.